The 17 T cell receptor beta chains below come from one sample, sequenced in a study of blood T cells in healthy people across ages. Combining a sample-barcoded 5' primer with a J-beta primer mix, a second PCR ran for roughly 7 to 11 cycles. Using its own MiXCR run on the 5' RACE reads, TCRdb lists one record per CDR3 protein. Of roughly 1.7 million distinct CDR3 sequences in the sample, about 32% were seen once. The specimen was blood. These receptors all stem from a woman under 40 in good health.

The chain has TRBV20-1 and TRBJ2-3, with D tentatively TRBD2 (6 bases). Germline V CDR1 and CDR2: DFQATT, SNEGSKA (reference sequence). The V gene lost 4 bases and the J gene lost 1 base, with 12 bases spanning the gap. This CDR3 is 14 amino acids long. The CDR3 sequence: CSANPGLRTDTQYF. DNA for the CDR3: TGCAGTGCTAATCCGGGACTCCGCACAGATACGCAGTATTTT.

The chain recombines TRBV2 with TRBJ2-1; TRBD2 agrees at 11 bases. Germline loops: CDR1 SNHLY, CDR2 FYNNEI. This CDR3 has 15 residues. J lost 7 bases, V lost 8 bases, and 10 bases had no gene match. CDR3 sequence: CASGSRASGRNEQFF. CDR3 DNA: TGTGCCAGCGGCTCGCGGGCTAGCGGGAGGAATGAGCAGTTCTTC.

The DNA of the CDR3 is TGTGCCAGCAGTGGACGACAGGGCACCACTGAAGCTTTCTTT. It yields the protein CASSGRQGTTEAFF. This rearrangement joins TRBV12-3 or TRBV12-4 to TRBJ1-1, with TRBD1 matching over 7 bases. The CDR3 is 14 amino acids. Germline trimming cut 5 bases from V and 4 bases from J; bases unmatched to any gene: 7.

The rearrangement uses TRBV6-5 and TRBJ2-4, with 12 nucleotides matching TRBD1. V shed 5 bases, J shed 6 bases, and the junction held 5 bases outside the gene matches. Germline lookup yields CDR1 MNHEY and CDR2 SVGAGI. The CDR3 has 15 amino acids. The CDR3 DNA reads TGTGCCAGCAGTCTTGGGGACAGGGGGCTAAACATTCAGTACTTC. Its translation is CASSLGDRGLNIQYF.

This clonotype was recorded many times. J is TRBJ2-5 and V is TRBV10-3, with 12 bases aligning to TRBD1. After removal of 10 bases from V and 2 bases from J, the junction contained 14 bases not matched to a gene. The CDR3 sequence is 17 residues long. Per the germline V gene, CDR1 is ENHRY and CDR2 is SYGVKD. The CDR3, as DNA: TGTGCCAGCAAACCGGGACAGGGGGCTTTGGGTCAAGAGACCCAGTACTTC. It codes for CASKPGQGALGQETQYF.

This clonotype was found a few times. Germline is not matched at one junction end, which may reflect a read error. The chain carries TRBV11-2 and TRBJ2-5; 12 bases are shared with TRBD2. The germline V gene has CDR1 SGHAT and CDR2 FQNNGV. The CDR3 covers 18 residues. The CDR3 DNA is TGTGTCAGCAGCCCCCCGGCCCGCCTAGCGGGGGGGCAAGAGACCCAGTACTTC. This codes for CVSSPPARLAGGQETQYF.

This clonotype was counted many times. This rearrangement joins TRBV5-5 to TRBJ2-5; perhaps TRBD1 as D (5 bases). V lost 2 bases and J 1 base, leaving 12 bases between the germline ends. Germline V gives CDR1 SGHKS, CDR2 YYEKEE (reference sequence). This CDR3 has 15 amino acids. The CDR3 sequence: CASSFRDMFQETQYF. The DNA for the CDR3 is TGTGCCAGCAGCTTCAGGGATATGTTCCAAGAGACCCAGTACTTC. The whole variable domain, filled in from reference TRBV5-5 and TRBJ2-5, reads DAGVTQSPTHLIKTRGQQVTLRCSPISGHKSVSWYQQVLGQGPQFIFQYYEKEERGRGNFPDRFSARQFPNYSSELNVNALLLGDSALYLCASSFRDMFQETQYFGPGTRLLVL.

This clonotype was observed a few times. The CDR3 DNA reads TGTGCCATCAGTGAGGTCGGTTTAGATACGCAGTATTTT. It translates to CAISEVGLDTQYF. The chain employs TRBV10-3 and TRBJ2-3; unclear D gene. V was shortened by 2 bases and J by 5 bases, with 8 bases between the two germline ends. The CDR3 is made up of 13 amino acids. From germline, CDR1 is ENHRY and CDR2 SYGVKD.

This clonotype has ten or more counts. The chain has TRBV12-3 or TRBV12-4 and TRBJ2-1; 7 bases are shared with TRBD1. This CDR3 comprises 14 residues. The ends lost 3 bases at V and 4 bases at J; junction bases unmatched: 3. Written as DNA, the CDR3 is TGTGCCAGCAGTTTGGGGACAGCTTACAATGAGCAGTTCTTC. This codes for CASSLGTAYNEQFF.

This clonotype was observed many times. This rearrangement joins TRBV4-1 to TRBJ2-7; weak D call: TRBD1 (6 bases). The V gene's germline CDR1 is MGHRA and CDR2 YSYEKL. CDR3 length: 14 amino acids. The V and J ends lost 5 bases and 2 bases respectively, with 13 bases between them. The CDR3 DNA reads as TGCGCCAGCAGCTCTCCGGGACAAACCTACGAGCAGTACTTC. It translates to CASSSPGQTYEQYF.

This clonotype occurred a few times. V gene TRBV27 combines with J gene TRBJ2-7; tentatively, D is TRBD1 (6 bases). The germline CDR1 and CDR2 sequences are MNHEY and SMNVEV (reference sequence). The CDR3 length is 16 residues. Trimming shortened V by 5 bases and J by 2 bases, and 19 bases separated the two germline ends. The CDR3 coding sequence is TGTGCCAGCAGTCCAATCCGGACAGCTCCTACCTACGAGCAGTACTTC. Translating gives CASSPIRTAPTYEQYF.

The V call is TRBV28, the J call TRBJ2-7, with 11 positions matching TRBD2. CDR3 length: 16 amino acids. Germline V gene sequence: CDR1 MDHEN, CDR2 SYDVKM. V lost 5 bases to trimming and J lost 4 bases; unmatched junction nucleotides: 10. The CDR3 bases are TGTGCCAGCAGTAGAGCCTCCGGGACTAGCGGTTACGAGCAGTACTTC. Protein: CASSRASGTSGYEQYF.

This chain links TRBV5-1 with TRBJ2-3; 7 bases agree with TRBD2. Germline trimming cut 3 bases from V and 0 bases from J; bases unmatched to any gene: 13. From germline, CDR1 is SGHRS and CDR2 YFSETQ. This CDR3 contains 18 residues. The CDR3 is CASSSLGAGRTSTDTQYF. CDR3 DNA sequence: TGCGCCAGCAGCTCCTTAGGAGCGGGGCGAACTAGCACAGATACGCAGTATTTT.

This sequence joins TRBV12-3 or TRBV12-4 and TRBJ2-1; 8 nucleotides match TRBD2. This CDR3 is built from 13 residues. V gave up 5 bases and J gave up 9 bases; unmatched junction bases: 6. The CDR3 nucleotides are TGTGCCAGCAGTCTTGCAGCGGGAGTTGAGCAGTTCTTC. Translation gives CASSLAAGVEQFF.

This clonotype was seen repeatedly, ten times or more. This chain connects TRBV29-1 to TRBJ2-3; D is possibly TRBD2 (6 bases). The CDR3 spans 14 residues. V was shortened by 6 bases and J by 0 bases, with 13 bases between the two germline ends. Looked up from germline, CDR1 is SQVTM and CDR2 is ANQGSEA. The CDR3 is CSVYSGLSTDTQYF. The CDR3 DNA is TGCAGCGTGTACTCGGGACTCAGCACAGATACGCAGTATTTT.

The chain joins TRBV5-1 to TRBJ2-1, with 10 bases matching TRBD2. CDR3 length: 15 residues. The germline gives CDR1 SGHRS, CDR2 YFSETQ. After removal of 0 bases from V and 9 bases from J, the junction contained 6 bases not matched to a gene. The CDR3 sequence: CASSLASGSVSEQFF. The CDR3 DNA reads TGCGCCAGCAGCTTGGCTAGCGGGAGTGTTAGTGAGCAGTTCTTC.

This clonotype was found a few times. The chain is built from TRBV20-1 and TRBJ2-5; D call uncertain. The V gene's germline CDR1 is DFQATT and CDR2 SNEGSKA (reference sequence). This CDR3 is built from 12 residues. V lost 4 bases and J lost 1, with 7 bases in between. Written as DNA, the CDR3 is TGCAGTGCTACCGACTCCCAAGAGACCCAGTACTTC. It translates to CSATDSQETQYF.